This T cell receptor (beta chain) was retrieved from a study of blood T cell repertoires in COVID-19. Study-level background: Specimens from acute and convalescent COVID-19 originated in the United States, Italy and Spain. In each case, the material was cDNA or gDNA derived from T cells, B-cell-depleted T cells, or PBMCs.

How the authors handled the data: Scientists estimated how many nucleated cells there were by amplifying reference gene primers. Repertoires were generated with immunoSEQ multiplex PCR, while TCRdb's copy carries only in-frame clones and drops some. V, J and clone size were drawn from that table, and D and trimming were deduced from the DNA. The repertoire holds approximately 260,000 clones, with about 88% as singletons. Germline CDR1 SGHDT, CDR2 YYEEEE. The CDR3 totals 14 residues. The germline V and J ends were trimmed by 3 bases and 7 bases, with 16 bases remaining between them. The chain links TRBV5-6 to TRBJ1-1; TRBD1 is a possible D gene (6 bases). Input material: peripheral blood. The receptor was derived from a man aged 18 to 30 with active or convalescent COVID-19. The CDR3 region has the DNA TGTGCCAGCAGCTCATGGGGGGGCGCGAATGAAGCTTTCTTT. Protein product: CASSSWGGANEAFF.